These T cell receptor beta chains were read from a single sample in a study of blood T cell repertoires in COVID-19. Measured with immunoSEQ multiplex PCR; TCRdb has only the in-frame clones, and not every one. The sample contains 90,000 to 100,000 clones, about 80% of which appear only once. The specimen sequenced was peripheral blood. These receptors were taken from a man aged 70-80 years with acute or convalescent COVID-19. CDR3s include the opening cysteine and the closing phenylalanine or tryptophan. The order of the fields is D gene, V gene, J gene, CDR3 protein, CDR3 DNA. D genes are given only for firm matches.

TRBD1	TRBV18	TRBJ2-5	CASSTGQFETQYF	TGTGCCAGCTCAACGGGACAGTTTGAGACCCAGTACTTC
TRBD2	TRBV29-1	TRBJ2-1	CSVGQAGWYNEQFF	TGCAGCGTTGGGCAAGCGGGATGGTACAATGAGCAGTTCTTC
.	TRBV6-6	TRBJ1-6	CASSYHALVDSPLHF	TGTGCCAGCAGTTACCATGCATTAGTGGATTCACCCCTCCACTTT
.	TRBV6-2/TRBV6-3	TRBJ2-3	CASSSFGSGERSTQYF	TGTGCCAGCAGTTCCTTCGGGTCGGGGGAAAGGAGTACGCAGTATTTT
TRBD1	TRBV2	TRBJ1-3	CASGGQPAGNTIYF	TGTGCCAGTGGGGGACAGCCAGCTGGAAACACCATATATTTT
TRBD1	TRBV10-1	TRBJ1-6	CASSEYRGSPLHF	TGCGCCAGCAGTGAGTACAGGGGTTCACCCCTCCACTTT
.	TRBV6-4	TRBJ1-1	CASSETPDKLNTEAFF	TGTGCCAGCAGTGAGACGCCCGACAAGCTGAACACTGAAGCTTTCTTT
.	TRBV5-5	TRBJ2-6	CASTLDPGANVLTF	TGTGCCAGCACGCTAGACCCTGGGGCCAACGTCCTGACTTTC
.	TRBV27	TRBJ1-5	CASSVSGVYQPQHF	TGTGCCAGCAGTGTTTCAGGGGTGTACCAGCCCCAGCATTTT
TRBD1	TRBV9	TRBJ1-2	CASTGQENYGYTF	TGTGCCAGCACGGGACAGGAGAACTATGGCTACACCTTC
.	TRBV11-2	TRBJ1-1	CASSLWQGRVNTEAFF	TGTGCCAGCAGCTTATGGCAGGGCCGGGTGAACACTGAAGCTTTCTTT